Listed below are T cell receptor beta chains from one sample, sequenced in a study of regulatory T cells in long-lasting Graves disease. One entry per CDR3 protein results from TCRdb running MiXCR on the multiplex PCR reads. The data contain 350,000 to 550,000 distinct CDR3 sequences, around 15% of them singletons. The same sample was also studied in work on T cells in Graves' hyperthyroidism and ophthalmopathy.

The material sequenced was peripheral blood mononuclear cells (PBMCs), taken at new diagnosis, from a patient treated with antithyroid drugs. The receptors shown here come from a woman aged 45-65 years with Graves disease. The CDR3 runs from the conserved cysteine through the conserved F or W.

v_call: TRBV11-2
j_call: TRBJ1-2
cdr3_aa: CASSLFSRGFDGYTF

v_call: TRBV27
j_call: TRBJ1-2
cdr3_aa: CASSLSRGSWHYGYTF

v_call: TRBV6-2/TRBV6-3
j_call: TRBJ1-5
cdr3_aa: CASSDRVWQPQHF

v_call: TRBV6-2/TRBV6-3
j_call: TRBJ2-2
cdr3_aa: CASSRRIGELFF

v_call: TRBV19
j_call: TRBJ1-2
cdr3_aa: CASIEDGSSYGYTF

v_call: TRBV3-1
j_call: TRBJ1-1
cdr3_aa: CASSAGETEAFF

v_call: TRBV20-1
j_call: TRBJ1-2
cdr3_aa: CSATSLTVNYGYTF

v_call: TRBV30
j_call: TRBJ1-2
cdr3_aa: CAWSVSGSNYGYTF

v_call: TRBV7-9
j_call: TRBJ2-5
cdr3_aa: CASSLVSSETQYF

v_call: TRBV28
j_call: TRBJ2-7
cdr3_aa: CASTNPGAYEQYF

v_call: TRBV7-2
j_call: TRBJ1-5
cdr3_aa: CASSPDWQGSNQPQHF

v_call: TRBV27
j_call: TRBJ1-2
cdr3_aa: CASSLQGYYGYTF

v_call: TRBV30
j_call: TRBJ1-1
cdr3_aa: CAWNRGLYTEAFF

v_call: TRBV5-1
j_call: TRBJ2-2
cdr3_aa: CASSLYGTEGATGELFF

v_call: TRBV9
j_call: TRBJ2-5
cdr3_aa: CASSLLGGGYQETQYF

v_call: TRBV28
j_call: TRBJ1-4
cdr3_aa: CASSNPPPWRDEKLFF

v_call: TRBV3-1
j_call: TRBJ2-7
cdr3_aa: CASSQASTGKNEQYF

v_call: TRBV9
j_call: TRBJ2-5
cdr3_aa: CASSPRWEQETQYF

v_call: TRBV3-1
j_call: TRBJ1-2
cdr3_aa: CASSLGTGDYGYTF

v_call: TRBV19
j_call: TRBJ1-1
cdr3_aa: CASSPQGGVQDTEAFF

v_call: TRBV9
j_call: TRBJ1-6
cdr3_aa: CASSSDRGWNSPLHF

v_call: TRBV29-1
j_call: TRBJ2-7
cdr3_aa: CSVYRTGDYEQYF

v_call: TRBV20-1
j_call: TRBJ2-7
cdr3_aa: CSEASRSYNEQYF

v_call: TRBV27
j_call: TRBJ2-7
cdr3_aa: CASSLSQGVPYEQYF

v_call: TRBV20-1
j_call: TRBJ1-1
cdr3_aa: CSARARGLKKPEAFF